Reported below is one T cell receptor (beta chain). The record originates from a study of technical replicates of blood from a handful of donors. This CDR3 has 15 residues. Germline CDR1 reads SGHNT; CDR2 reads YYREEE (reference sequence). V dropped 4 bases and J dropped 1; count of bases not matched to a gene: 8. Data came from immunoSEQ multiplex PCR; TCRdb stores just in-frame clones and leaves some out. The sample holds approximately 75,000 clones, almost 96% seen once. The sequence derives from a human donor in good health. The J gene is TRBJ2-7, the V gene TRBV5-4; 7 positions match TRBD1. Material for sequencing was T cells isolated from PBMCs. CDR3 in amino acids: CASSPQWTGSYEQYF. CDR3 nucleotide sequence: TGTGCCAGCAGCCCGCAGTGGACAGGATCCTACGAGCAGTACTTC.